This T cell receptor beta chain was documented in a study of response to subunit inactivated influenza vaccine. General observations from the study: Authors suggested that a seasonal influenza vaccination recruits few new T cells each time.

The CDR3 spans 16 residues. Looked up from germline, CDR1 is SEHNR and CDR2 is FQNEAQ (reference sequence). J lost 4 bases, V lost 5 bases, and 7 bases had no gene match. Concerning this clonotype itself: Its specificity is unknown.

MiXCR, applied by TCRdb to the RT-PCR reads, yields one record per CDR3 protein. Found here are a few hundred thousand distinct CDR3 sequences, less than 15% of them singletons; the top ten hold 8.5% to 14%. Sequenced here: PBMCs from blood, sampled approximately 12 days after vaccination. This chain links TRBV7-9 with TRBJ2-1; TRBD2 agrees at 11 bases. The receptor was isolated from a man between 45 and 60 years old who received an inactivated influenza vaccine. CDR3 sequence: CASSGIAGGVYNEQFF. The CDR3 DNA is TGTGCCAGCAGCGGAATAGCGGGAGGGGTTTACAATGAGCAGTTCTTC.